The 32 T cell receptor beta chains listed next were all sequenced from one sample in a study of cytomegalovirus exposure and HLA in healthy donors. PCR used 60 Vbeta primers and 13 Jbeta primers. Generated by immunoSEQ multiplex PCR, the TCRdb table keeps only in-frame clones and is missing some. The sample consists of 150,000 or so clones, around four fifths of them appearing once. What was sequenced was PBMCs. These TCRs come from a young man in good health and CMV-seronegative.

The gene calls are TRBV28 and TRBJ1-1; 7 bases match TRBD1. V shed 5 bases, J shed 1 base, and the junction held 7 bases outside the gene matches. The CDR3 is 15 residues long. Germline values: CDR1 MDHEN, CDR2 SYDVKM. CDR3 region: CASSPPRTGNTEAFF. CDR3 coding DNA: TGTGCCAGCAGTCCCCCCCGGACAGGGAACACTGAAGCTTTCTTT.

This clone occurred a few times. The DNA for the CDR3 is TGTGCTAGTGGTTTGGGTGCCGGGACAGACGTTTACGAGCAGTACTTC. Residues: CASGLGAGTDVYEQYF. The chain employs TRBV12-5 and TRBJ2-7; 7 bases fit TRBD1. This CDR3 is 16 amino acids long. Germline V CDR1 and CDR2: LGHNT, FRNRAP. V lost 1 base and J lost 4; bases outside the gene matches: 10.

The chain joins TRBV7-2 to TRBJ2-3; the match to TRBD1 covers 12 bases. The trim removed 5 bases at V and 7 bases at J, leaving 7 bases unmatched. Germline values: CDR1 SGHTA, CDR2 FQGNSA. CDR3 length equals 15 residues. The CDR3 protein is CASSPGTGGENTQYF. CDR3 coding DNA: TGTGCCAGCAGCCCTGGGACAGGGGGCGAAAATACGCAGTATTTT.

CDR3 DNA sequence: TGTGCCAGCTCACCCAAACTGGATGGCTACACCTTC. It codes for CASSPKLDGYTF. The rearrangement joins TRBV18 to TRBJ1-2; D not resolved. V dropped 3 bases and J dropped 6 bases, with 8 bases sitting between them. This CDR3 region has 12 residues. Germline assignment: CDR1 KGHSH and CDR2 LQKENI.

This clone was counted only a few times. V is TRBV7-2 and J is TRBJ2-5; no definite D call. From germline, CDR1 is SGHTA and CDR2 FQGNSA. The V and J ends lost 0 bases and 1 base respectively, with 9 bases between them. The CDR3 is 15 amino acids. CDR3 nucleotide sequence: TGTGCCAGCAGCTTAGCCGCCTACTTCCAAGAGACCCAGTACTTC. This codes for CASSLAAYFQETQYF. Drawing the rest from reference TRBV7-2 and TRBJ2-5, the complete variable domain is GAGVSQSPSNKVTEKGKDVELRCDPISGHTALYWYRQSLGQGLEFLIYFQGNSAPDKSGLPSDRFSAERTGGSVSTLTIQRTQQEDSAVYLCASSLAAYFQETQYFGPGTRLLVL.

The V and J genes are TRBV27 and TRBJ1-2; 9 nucleotides agree with TRBD1. The CDR3 runs 17 residues. V dropped 5 bases and J dropped 4; count of bases not matched to a gene: 14. Germline-derived CDR1 and CDR2 are MNHEY and SMNVEV (reference sequence). The CDR3 loop reads CASSARGTGFSAYGYTF. CDR3 sequence (DNA): TGTGCCAGCAGTGCGCGGGGGACAGGGTTTAGCGCCTATGGCTACACCTTC.

V gene TRBV7-6 combines with J gene TRBJ2-1; weak D call: TRBD2 (7 bases). Deletions cut 5 bases from V and 9 bases from J, with 17 bases between. This CDR3 has 14 residues. CDR1 and CDR2 (germline): SGHVS, FNYEAQ. For the CDR3, the DNA is TGTGCCAGCAGCCGCGGGGGCTCGGGGGCTGAGCAGTTCTTC. This codes for CASSRGGSGAEQFF.

This chain connects TRBV19 to TRBJ2-1; 7 bases are shared with TRBD1. CDR1 is LNHDA and CDR2 is SQIVND in the germline V gene (reference sequence). The trim removed 3 bases at V and 0 bases at J, leaving 14 bases unmatched. The CDR3 length is 19 residues. The DNA of the CDR3 is TGTGCCAGTAGTATTGAGGGACAGATAGAAAGGAGCTCCTACAATGAGCAGTTCTTC. Encoded protein: CASSIEGQIERSSYNEQFF.

The rearrangement joins TRBV13 to TRBJ1-1, with D hard to call. The CDR3 consists of 14 residues. Germline assignment: CDR1 PRHDT and CDR2 FYEKMQ (reference sequence). Trimming removed 3 bases at V and 5 bases at J, with 13 bases between. The CDR3 bases are TGTGCCAGCAGCTTCGGGAGCCGAGGAACTGAAGCTTTCTTT. Its protein is CASSFGSRGTEAFF.

V usage is TRBV5-1 and J usage is TRBJ2-3; 7 nucleotides agree with TRBD2. Germline V gene data show CDR1 as SGHRS and CDR2 as YFSETQ. J was trimmed by 2 bases and V by 0 bases; bases with no gene match: 6. The CDR3 sequence is 16 residues long. CDR3 protein: CASSLGRAGTTDTQYF. DNA of the CDR3: TGCGCCAGCAGCTTGGGTCGAGCGGGGACCACAGATACGCAGTATTTT.

The V call is TRBV7-6, the J call TRBJ1-6, with D possibly TRBD1 on 6 matching bases. V lost 4 bases to trimming and J lost 4 bases, with 20 bases between them. Germline-derived CDR1 and CDR2 are SGHVS and FNYEAQ. There are 18 residues in the CDR3. Written as DNA, the CDR3 is TGTGCCAGCAGCTCATTCGATTCCGGGACAACGTATAATTCACCCCTCCACTTT. Encoded protein: CASSSFDSGTTYNSPLHF.

The CDR3: CASSSNLGQGRGEKLFF. DNA for the CDR3: TGTGCCAGCAGCTCTAATTTGGGACAGGGCCGGGGTGAAAAACTGTTTTTT. The rearrangement uses TRBV5-6 and TRBJ1-4, with 9 nucleotides matching TRBD1. The V segment lost 3 bases and the J segment 7 bases; nucleotides outside the gene matches: 13. This CDR3 comprises 17 residues. Germline assignment: CDR1 SGHDT and CDR2 YYEEEE. Full variable domain (rest looked up from reference TRBV5-6 and TRBJ1-4): DAGVTQSPTHLIKTRGQQVTLRCSPKSGHDTVSWYQQALGQGPQFIFQYYEEEERQRGNFPDRFSGHQFPNYSSELNVNALLLGDSALYLCASSSNLGQGRGEKLFFGSGTQLSVL.

This rearrangement joins TRBV7-9 to TRBJ2-3, with D maybe TRBD2 (7 bases). Trimming took off 3 bases at V and 5 bases at J, with 12 bases between the two ends. Germline CDR1 and CDR2: SEHNR and FQNEAQ (reference sequence). This CDR3 contains 14 residues. This CDR3 reads CASSFGGGGDTQYF. CDR3 DNA: TGTGCCAGCAGCTTTGGGGGAGGGGGAGATACGCAGTATTTT.

The chain joins TRBV18 to TRBJ2-7; 8 bases align to TRBD2. From germline, CDR1 is KGHSH and CDR2 LQKENI. With V trimmed by 5 bases and J by 3 bases, 12 bases remained unmatched. This CDR3 has 16 amino acids. The CDR3 is CASSGPGTSSVYEQYF. CDR3 nucleotides: TGTGCCAGCTCAGGACCCGGGACTAGTAGCGTCTACGAGCAGTACTTC.

V gene TRBV15 combines with J gene TRBJ1-1; no definite D call. Germline V gene lookup returns CDR1 LNHNV and CDR2 YYDKDF (reference sequence). The ends were cut back, 3 bases at V and 1 base at J, with 6 bases in the middle. The CDR3 is 13 residues long. Written as DNA, the CDR3 is TGTGCCACCAGCAGCGCGTCGAACACTGAAGCTTTCTTT. As protein: CATSSASNTEAFF.

The chain couples TRBV10-3 to TRBJ1-4; no clear D. The germline V gene encodes CDR1 ENHRY and CDR2 SYGVKD. V lost 3 bases, J lost 6 bases, and 8 bases lay in between. The CDR3 consists of 13 residues. CDR3 sequence: CAISDRFDEKLFF. DNA for the CDR3: TGTGCCATCAGTGACAGGTTTGATGAAAAACTGTTTTTT.

The chain recombines TRBV5-1 with TRBJ2-6; 12 nucleotides line up with TRBD1. V was clipped by 1 base and J by 4 bases; unmatched bases: 6. In germline, CDR1 is SGHRS, CDR2 YFSETQ. This CDR3 comprises 18 residues. The CDR3 here is CASSLLGQGAFGANVLTF. The CDR3 coding sequence is TGCGCCAGCAGCTTGTTGGGACAGGGGGCGTTCGGGGCCAACGTCCTGACTTTC.

Worth noting for this clone: One junction end disagrees with the germline gene, perhaps due to a read error. This chain uses TRBV27 with TRBJ1-1; weak D call: TRBD1 (5 bases). This CDR3 is 10 amino acids long. Looked up from germline, CDR1 is MNHEY and CDR2 is SMNVEV (reference sequence). The CDR3 loop is CLEGATEAFF. The CDR3 nucleotides read TGCCTAGAAGGGGCGACTGAAGCTTTCTTT.

The chain uses TRBV15 and TRBJ2-2; tentatively, D is TRBD2 (6 bases). This CDR3 has 14 residues. CDR1 is LNHNV, CDR2 YYDKDF, per germline (reference sequence). V was clipped by 5 bases and J by 5 bases, with 12 bases between them. CDR3 DNA: TGTGCCACCAGCGAGGAGGGGTTAACCGGGGAGCTGTTTTTT. Translation: CATSEEGLTGELFF.

This clone was found a few times. The chain is built from TRBV6-1 and TRBJ1-5, with TRBD1 matching over 9 bases. CDR1 is MNHNS and CDR2 is SASEGT in the germline V gene. The trim removed 3 bases at V and 3 bases at J, leaving 6 bases unmatched. This CDR3 has 16 amino acids. The CDR3 region is CASSEGRDRVNQPQHF. In nucleotides, the CDR3 is TGTGCCAGCAGTGAGGGGCGGGACAGGGTCAATCAGCCCCAGCATTTT.

This clone appeared a few times. The chain joins TRBV9 to TRBJ1-4; D perhaps matches TRBD1 (5 bases). This CDR3 is 15 amino acids long. Germline V CDR1 and CDR2: SGDLS, YYNGEE. V was shortened by 4 bases and J by 8 bases, with 18 bases between the two germline ends. CDR3 amino acids: CASSRGTAFMEKLFF. The DNA of the CDR3 is TGTGCCAGCAGCCGCGGGACCGCGTTTATGGAAAAACTGTTTTTT.

CDR3 bases: TGCGCCAGCAGCCAAGGACGACAGGGGGCGAAAGTTCTAAACTATGGCTACACCTTC. This translates into CASSQGRQGAKVLNYGYTF. This chain joins TRBV4-3 and TRBJ1-2, with 10 positions matching TRBD1. The V gene end was trimmed by 1 base and the J gene end by 2 bases; junction bases not matched to a gene: 13. Germline loops: CDR1 LGHNA, CDR2 YSLEER. The CDR3 loop spans 19 amino acids.

This rearrangement joins TRBV4-1 to TRBJ2-5, with a weak D call TRBD2 (7 bases). The V end lost 0 bases, the J end lost 4 bases, and 15 bases lay between the germline ends. The CDR3 runs 16 residues. CDR1 and CDR2 (germline): MGHRA, YSYEKL. This chain's CDR3 is CASSQDSLRGGETQYF. The CDR3 DNA reads as TGCGCCAGCAGCCAAGACAGTCTAAGGGGGGGAGAGACCCAGTACTTC.

The genes are TRBV4-2 and TRBJ2-5; perhaps TRBD2 as D (5 bases). With the DNA end fitting TRBJ2-7 better, the J assignment may be wrong. The CDR3 has 17 amino acids. CDR1 LGHNA and CDR2 YNFKEQ come from the germline V gene. CDR3 coding DNA: TGTGCCAGCAGCCAAAGGACGGGATGGCAGCTCCCTTACGAGCAGTACTTC. Translating gives CASSQRTGWQLPYEQYF.

J is TRBJ2-4 and V is TRBV11-2; D is possibly TRBD2 (6 bases). The CDR3 runs to 15 residues. V lost 5 bases and J lost 0, with 11 bases in between. Germline V gene data show CDR1 as SGHAT and CDR2 as FQNNGV. CDR3 region: CASSRRDLAKNIQYF. The CDR3 DNA is TGTGCCAGCAGCCGACGGGACTTAGCCAAAAACATTCAGTACTTC.

This clone was observed a few times. Different DNA sequences within this sample yield the same CDR3. V and J are TRBV6-5 and TRBJ2-3; tentatively, D is TRBD2 (5 bases). The CDR3 covers 14 residues. Germline-derived CDR1 and CDR2 are MNHEY and SVGAGI. Trimming pared 5 bases from V and 0 bases from J, leaving 9 bases between. The CDR3 DNA reads TGTGCCAGCAGTCCGGGGTTGAGCACAGATACGCAGTATTTT. It specifies CASSPGLSTDTQYF.

V usage is TRBV6-5 and J usage is TRBJ1-1, with a possible D match to TRBD1 (6 bases). CDR3 length equals 16 residues. V lost 1 base and J lost 0, with 12 bases in between. Per the germline V gene, CDR1 is MNHEY and CDR2 is SVGAGI. Here the CDR3 DNA reads TGTGCCAGCAGTTACTTCCGGGACACCATGAACACTGAAGCTTTCTTT. Amino acids: CASSYFRDTMNTEAFF.

This clone was seen only a few times. The genes are TRBV7-9 and TRBJ2-5, with TRBD2 matching over 9 bases. Germline loops: CDR1 SEHNR, CDR2 FQNEAQ (reference sequence). There are 16 residues in the CDR3. The V and J ends lost 2 bases and 5 bases, in that order; junction bases with no gene match: 9. The CDR3 protein is CASSLPSGTSWETQYF. The CDR3 nucleotides read TGTGCCAGCAGCTTACCCTCCGGGACTAGCTGGGAGACCCAGTACTTC.

Here the CDR3 reads CASSPTAGNTEAFF. The CDR3 DNA reads as TGCGCCAGCAGCCCGACAGCAGGGAACACTGAAGCTTTCTTT. This chain links TRBV5-1 with TRBJ1-1; D possibly corresponds to TRBD1 (5 bases). The CDR3 extends over 14 amino acids. V lost 4 bases to trimming and J lost 1 base, with 11 bases between them. Germline-derived CDR1 and CDR2 are SGHRS and YFSETQ.

V usage is TRBV5-6 and J usage is TRBJ2-5, with TRBD2 identical over 8 bases. From germline, CDR1 is SGHDT and CDR2 YYEEEE. After removal of 2 bases from V and 5 bases from J, the junction contained 5 bases not matched to a gene. There are 14 residues in the CDR3. The CDR3 DNA is TGTGCCAGCAGCTTCCCCAGCGGGGGCGAGACCCAGTACTTC. Its translation: CASSFPSGGETQYF.

The gene calls are TRBV28 and TRBJ2-1; no firm D call. Trimming stripped 6 bases from V and 8 bases from J, with 11 bases between. Per germline, CDR1 MDHEN and CDR2 SYDVKM. The CDR3 consists of 12 residues. This chain's CDR3 is CASSPLFDEQFF. The CDR3 region has the DNA TGTGCCAGCAGCCCCCTGTTTGATGAGCAGTTCTTC.

This clone was found a few times. The J gene is TRBJ2-4, the V gene TRBV5-6; D not certain. The CDR3 spans 13 residues. The V end was cut by 2 bases, the J end by 8 bases, with 11 bases between. The germline gives CDR1 SGHDT, CDR2 YYEEEE. Here the CDR3 reads CASSFEVADIQYF. In DNA form, the CDR3 reads TGTGCCAGCAGCTTCGAAGTTGCAGACATTCAGTACTTC.